Below are 22 T cell receptor beta chains sequenced from a single sample in a study of metastatic and nonmetastatic thyroid tumors (dated by TCRdb to 2018 to 2020). Library preparation employed PCR. The run used an Illumina HiSeq 4000. TCRdb cleaned the public reads at Q25 with fastp, built clones with MiXCR and kept in-frame beta chains. Across this sample there are roughly 28,000 clones, with 20% to 25% seen only once. The top ten clones comprise approximately 39% of the sample. No treatment had been received by any patient before thyroid surgery. Sequenced: blood. All receptors come from a female donor with papillary thyroid cancer or a benign thyroid nodule (not recorded which). Some clones in this sample may be carry-over from other donors' samples.

The chain couples TRBV2 to TRBJ2-7, with 9 bases identical to TRBD2. CDR3 size: 14 residues. V lost 6 bases, J lost 3 bases, and 6 bases stayed unmatched. Germline-derived CDR1 and CDR2 are SNHLY and FYNNEI. This CDR3 reads CASRIAGEIYEQYF. In DNA, the CDR3 is TGTGCCAGCAGGATAGCGGGGGAGATCTACGAGCAGTACTTC. The full variable domain, in which reference TRBV2 and TRBJ2-7 provide the parts outside the CDR3, is EPEVTQTPSHQVTQMGQEVILRCVPISNHLYFYWYRQILGQKVEFLVSFYNNEISEKSEIFDDQFSVERPDGSNFTLKIRSTKLEDSAMYFCASRIAGEIYEQYFGPGTRLTVT.

This chain connects TRBV6-6 to TRBJ2-2, with a weak D call TRBD2 (5 bases). Germline CDR1 reads MNHNY; CDR2 reads SVGAGI (reference sequence). This CDR3 spans 15 amino acids. V was cut by 1 base and J by 0 bases, with 6 bases left in between. CDR3 residues: CASSYYGTNTGELFF. The CDR3 region has the DNA TGTGCCAGCAGTTACTACGGGACGAACACCGGGGAGCTGTTTTTT.

V usage is TRBV9 and J usage is TRBJ2-2; 11 bases fit TRBD2. The CDR3 length is 17 residues. Trimming at V came to 3 bases and at J to 5 bases, leaving 9 bases not matched to a gene. Germline CDR1 and CDR2: SGDLS and YYNGEE. This chain's CDR3 is CASSAISGGAYTGELFF. The CDR3 coding sequence is TGTGCCAGCAGCGCAATTAGCGGGGGGGCTTATACCGGGGAGCTGTTTTTT.

The chain couples TRBV20-1 to TRBJ2-7, with D possibly being TRBD1 (5 bases). The CDR3 has 12 residues. CDR1 and CDR2 (germline): DFQATT, SNEGSKA (reference sequence). V lost 4 bases and J 7 bases, leaving 14 bases between the germline ends. CDR3 sequence (DNA): TGCAGTGCTATACAGGTTCCCGGGGAGCAGTACTTC. This sequence encodes CSAIQVPGEQYF.

This clone was seen only a few times. The rearrangement links TRBV6-1 to TRBJ1-6; possibly TRBD1 for D (6 bases). Germline CDR1 and CDR2: MNHNS and SASEGT. Trimming removed 6 bases from V and 0 bases from J, with 15 bases in between. CDR3 length: 17 residues. CDR3 region: CASSQQGGSSYNSPLHF. The CDR3 coding sequence is TGTGCCAGCAGCCAACAGGGCGGGAGCTCCTATAATTCACCCCTCCACTTT.

Ten or more counts support this clone. The V call is TRBV20-1, the J call TRBJ2-1; no clear D. Trimming shortened V by 0 bases and J by 8 bases, and 17 bases separated the two germline ends. CDR1 and CDR2 (germline): DFQATT, SNEGSKA (reference sequence). The length of the CDR3 is 15 residues. The CDR3 DNA reads as TGCAGTGCTAGAGATGTGTTGGTCCTGTACGATGAGCAGTTCTTC. Amino acids: CSARDVLVLYDEQFF.

The chain carries TRBV27 and TRBJ1-1; no definite D call. Germline V gives CDR1 MNHEY, CDR2 SMNVEV (reference sequence). The CDR3 spans 14 residues. V lost 3 bases and J 7 bases, leaving 15 bases between the germline ends. The CDR3 sequence is CASSFAAQRVEAFF. The CDR3 nucleotides are TGTGCCAGCAGTTTTGCCGCGCAGAGGGTTGAAGCTTTCTTT.

The CDR3 region has the DNA TGCGCCAGCAGCTGGCAGGGACAGGCGGGCAGCGACGAGCAGTACTTC. As protein: CASSWQGQAGSDEQYF. The rearrangement links TRBV5-1 to TRBJ2-7, with 8 bases identical to TRBD1. With V trimmed by 3 bases and J by 5 bases, 13 bases remained unmatched. The CDR3 spans 16 residues. The germline gives CDR1 SGHRS, CDR2 YFSETQ. Drawing the rest from reference TRBV5-1 and TRBJ2-7, the complete variable domain is KAGVTQTPRYLIKTRGQQVTLSCSPISGHRSVSWYQQTPGQGLQFLFEYFSETQRNKGNFPGRFSGRQFSNSRSEMNVSTLELGDSALYLCASSWQGQAGSDEQYFGPGTRLTVT.

V gene TRBV19 combines with J gene TRBJ2-2, with D unresolved. The V end lost 7 bases, the J end lost 1 base, and 7 bases lay between the germline ends. Germline CDR1 and CDR2: LNHDA and SQIVND (reference sequence). CDR3 length: 13 amino acids. CDR3 sequence reads: CASKNVNTGELFF. CDR3 sequence (DNA): TGTGCCAGTAAAAACGTGAACACCGGGGAGCTGTTTTTT.

CDR3 bases: TGCGCCAGCAGCGACCTGGGATCCTACGAGCAGTACTTC. It yields the protein CASSDLGSYEQYF. This chain uses TRBV5-1 with TRBJ2-7; D gene ambiguous. Per germline, CDR1 SGHRS and CDR2 YFSETQ. Trimming took 4 bases from V and 1 from J, leaving 9 bases between them. The CDR3 extends over 13 amino acids.

This clone was found many times. The chain carries TRBV19 and TRBJ2-5; 8 bases agree with TRBD2. The CDR3 is 14 amino acids. Germline assignment: CDR1 LNHDA and CDR2 SQIVND (reference sequence). After removal of 5 bases from V and 7 bases from J, the junction contained 9 bases not matched to a gene. The CDR3 sequence: CASSRGGGPGTQYF. The CDR3 DNA reads TGTGCCAGTAGTCGGGGGGGGGGCCCTGGGACCCAGTACTTC.

Comments on this clone: No conserved phenylalanine or tryptophan is present at the end of the CDR3, so a read error is the likely explanation. The chain recombines TRBV11-2 with TRBJ2-7, with D possibly being TRBD1 or TRBD2 (5 bases each). This CDR3 has 15 residues. In germline, CDR1 is SGHAT, CDR2 FQNNGV. The CDR3 DNA is TGTGCTAGCGCCCGCCTCGGGACGTACTCCTACGAGCAGTACTTA. Protein sequence: CASARLGTYSYEQYL.

This clone was detected a few times. The rearrangement links TRBV28 to TRBJ2-7, with 9 bases that match TRBD2. The CDR3 loop spans 12 amino acids. Germline V gene data show CDR1 as MDHEN and CDR2 as SYDVKM. J was trimmed by 3 bases and V by 7 bases; bases with no gene match: 1. CDR3 amino acids: CASKTSGYEQYF. CDR3 DNA sequence: TGTGCCAGCAAGACTAGCGGCTACGAGCAGTACTTC.

The chain is built from TRBV3-1 and TRBJ1-3, with 8 bases lining up with TRBD1. Trimming at V came to 2 bases and at J to 4 bases, leaving 4 bases not matched to a gene. Germline CDR1 and CDR2: LGHDT and YNNKEL (reference sequence). The CDR3 sequence is 15 residues long. CDR3 sequence: CASSQTDRAGNTIYF. The CDR3 coding sequence is TGTGCCAGCAGCCAAACGGACAGGGCCGGAAACACCATATATTTT. Full variable domain (outside the CDR3, taken from reference TRBV3-1 and TRBJ1-3): DTAVSQTPKYLVTQMGNDKSIKCEQNLGHDTMYWYKQDSKKFLKIMFSYNNKELIINETVPNRFSPKSPDKAHLNLHINSLELGDSAVYFCASSQTDRAGNTIYFGEGSWLTVV.

This clone was seen more than once but under ten times. The J gene is TRBJ1-2, the V gene TRBV2; tentatively, D is TRBD1 (5 bases). This CDR3 comprises 12 residues. V was cut by 0 bases and J by 6 bases, with 5 bases left in between. The V gene's germline CDR1 is SNHLY and CDR2 FYNNEI. This CDR3 is CASSEAGDGYTF. CDR3 sequence (DNA): TGTGCCAGCAGTGAAGCGGGGGATGGCTACACCTTC.

This clone turned up a few times. The chain uses TRBV12-3 or TRBV12-4 and TRBJ2-6, with 10 nucleotides matching TRBD1. With V trimmed by 3 bases and J by 2 bases, 4 bases remained unmatched. This CDR3 contains 17 residues. The chain's CDR3 is CASSFMTGGAGANVLTF. CDR3 sequence (DNA): TGTGCCAGCAGTTTTATGACAGGGGGCGCTGGGGCCAACGTCCTGACTTTC.

In DNA form, the CDR3 reads TGTGCCAGCAGTTACTCGCCTAACAACAATGAGCAGTTCTTC. Protein product: CASSYSPNNNEQFF. The chain couples TRBV6-5 to TRBJ2-1, with D unclear. The CDR3 extends over 14 amino acids. Germline loops: CDR1 MNHEY, CDR2 SVGAGI. V gave up 0 bases and J gave up 5 bases, with 8 bases separating them.

This clone was seen only a few times. The chain uses TRBV6-4 and TRBJ1-2, with D unclear. This CDR3 has 14 residues. Trimming removed 5 bases from V and 4 bases from J, with 14 bases in between. From germline, CDR1 is MRHNA and CDR2 SNTAGT. Here the CDR3 DNA reads TGTGCCAGCAGTCCAGTCGTACAGCCCTATGGCTACACCTTC. Residues: CASSPVVQPYGYTF.

This clone was seen ten or more times. The rearrangement links TRBV5-1 to TRBJ1-2; 7 bases match TRBD1. The ends lost 3 bases at V and 2 bases at J; junction bases unmatched: 4. This CDR3 is 14 amino acids long. CDR1 is SGHRS and CDR2 is YFSETQ in the germline V gene. The CDR3, as DNA: TGCGCCAGCAGCTCGACAGGGCAAAACTATGGCTACACCTTC. It encodes CASSSTGQNYGYTF. The full variable domain, completed using reference TRBV5-1 and TRBJ1-2, is KAGVTQTPRYLIKTRGQQVTLSCSPISGHRSVSWYQQTPGQGLQFLFEYFSETQRNKGNFPGRFSGRQFSNSRSEMNVSTLELGDSALYLCASSSTGQNYGYTFGSGTRLTVV.

This clone was seen a handful of times. J is TRBJ2-2 and V is TRBV15; D is unclear. The CDR3 contains 15 residues. Trimming left V 0 bases short and J 4 bases short, with 9 bases between. Germline V gene data show CDR1 as LNHNV and CDR2 as YYDKDF (reference sequence). The CDR3 bases are TGTGCCACCAGCAGAGATTTCAGTCGCACCGGGGAGCTGTTTTTT. It is translated as CATSRDFSRTGELFF.

This rearrangement joins TRBV6-1 to TRBJ1-5, with 8 bases identical to TRBD1. CDR1 is MNHNS and CDR2 is SASEGT in the germline V gene. The J segment lost 12 bases and the V segment lost 6 bases, leaving 13 bases of the junction unmatched. CDR3 length: 14 residues. CDR3 amino acids: CASRVSTGGGLQHF. CDR3 DNA: TGTGCCAGCAGAGTATCCACAGGGGGAGGGCTCCAGCATTTT.

V usage is TRBV5-5 and J usage is TRBJ1-3, with D unclear. Trimming cost V 2 bases and J 14 bases, with 26 bases left between them. This CDR3 is built from 16 residues. Germline lookup yields CDR1 SGHKS and CDR2 YYEKEE (reference sequence). The CDR3 nucleotides are TGTGCCAGCAGCTTCAGAGAGGGCTTCTCAGGAAACACATTATATTTT. This translates into CASSFREGFSGNTLYF.